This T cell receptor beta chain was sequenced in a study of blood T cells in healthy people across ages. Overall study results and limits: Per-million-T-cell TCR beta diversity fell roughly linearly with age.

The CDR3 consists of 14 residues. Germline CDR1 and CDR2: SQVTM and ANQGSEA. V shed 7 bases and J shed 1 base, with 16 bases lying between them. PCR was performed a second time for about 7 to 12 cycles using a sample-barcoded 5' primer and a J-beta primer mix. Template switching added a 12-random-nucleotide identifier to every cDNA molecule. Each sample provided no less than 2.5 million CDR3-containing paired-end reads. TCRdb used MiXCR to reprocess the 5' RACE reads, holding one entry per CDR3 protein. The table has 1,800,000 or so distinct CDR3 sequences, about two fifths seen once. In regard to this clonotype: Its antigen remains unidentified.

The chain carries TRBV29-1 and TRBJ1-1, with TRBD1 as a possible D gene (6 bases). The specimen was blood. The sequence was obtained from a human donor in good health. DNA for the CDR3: TGCAGCGCGAGGGGGGCCCGGACGAACACTGAAGCTTTCTTT. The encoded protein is CSARGARTNTEAFF.